The clone carrying this TCR beta chain was counted between two and nine times. Its specificity is not known. Unique molecular identifiers were linked by the library to individual cDNA molecules. One entry per CDR3 protein results from TCRdb running MiXCR on the RACE reads. The table includes around 300,000 distinct CDR3 sequences, approximately 6.9% detected once. This entry belongs to a study of human T cells and chemical hapten exposure. Per germline, CDR1 LNHNV and CDR2 YYDKDF (reference sequence). The CDR3 consists of 13 residues. Trimming took 6 bases from V and 1 from J, leaving 7 bases between them. Study-level points and caveats: Healthy individuals' immune responses may differ from those of donors, who had alopecia. Significantly more large CDR3 similarity clusters arose among expanded TCRs than among controls. No alteration of TCRs above 1 in 1000 frequency was seen with DPC sensitization.

As to time point: patch test 1, 2 weeks after DPC sensitization. Treatment reported: therapeutic diphenylcyclopropenone sensitization with weekly scalp DPC. V gene TRBV15 combines with J gene TRBJ1-5, with D possibly matching TRBD1 (6 bases). The receptor was isolated from a woman between 18 and 29 years old with alopecia areata. Some clones in this sample may be carry-over from other donors' samples. The starting material was whole blood, obtained in connection with sensitization to the hapten diphenylcyclopropenone (DPC). The CDR3 region is CATRGQSNQPQHF. The CDR3 DNA reads TGTGCCACCAGAGGACAGAGCAATCAGCCCCAGCATTTT.